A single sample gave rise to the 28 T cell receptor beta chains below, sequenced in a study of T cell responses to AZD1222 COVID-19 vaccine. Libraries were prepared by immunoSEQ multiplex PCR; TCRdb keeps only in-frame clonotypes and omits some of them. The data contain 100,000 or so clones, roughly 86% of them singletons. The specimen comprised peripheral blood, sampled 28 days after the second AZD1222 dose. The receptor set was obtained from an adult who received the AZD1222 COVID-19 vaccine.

This CDR3 is CASSPRTSGVSTDTQYF. The CDR3 DNA reads TGTGCCAGCAGCCCCAGGACTAGCGGGGTTAGCACAGATACGCAGTATTTT. The chain recombines TRBV5-4 with TRBJ2-3; 12 bases fit TRBD2. The CDR3 length is 17 residues. The junction had 6 bases not matched to a gene; V was cut back by 4 bases and J by 0 bases. Germline CDR1 reads SGHNT; CDR2 reads YYREEE (reference sequence). Full variable domain (remainder filled in from reference TRBV5-4 and TRBJ2-3): ETGVTQSPTHLIKTRGQQVTLRCSSQSGHNTVSWYQQALGQGPQFIFQYYREEENGRGNFPPRFSGLQFPNYSSELNVNALELDDSALYLCASSPRTSGVSTDTQYFGPGTRLTVL.

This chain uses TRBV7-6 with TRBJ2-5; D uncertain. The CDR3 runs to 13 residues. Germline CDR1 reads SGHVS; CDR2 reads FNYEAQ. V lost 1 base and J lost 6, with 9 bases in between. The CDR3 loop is CASSLDIGKTQYF. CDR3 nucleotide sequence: TGTGCCAGCAGCTTAGATATCGGAAAGACCCAGTACTTC.

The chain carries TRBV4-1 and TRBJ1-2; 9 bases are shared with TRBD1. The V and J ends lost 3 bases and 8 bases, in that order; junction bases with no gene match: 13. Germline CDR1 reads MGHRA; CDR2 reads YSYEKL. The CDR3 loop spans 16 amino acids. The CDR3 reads CASSQARRTGEGGYTF. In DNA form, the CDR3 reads TGCGCCAGCAGCCAGGCCCGACGGACAGGGGAAGGGGGCTACACCTTC.

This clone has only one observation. Here the CDR3 reads CASSLSSPSYEQYF. The CDR3 coding sequence is TGCGCCAGCAGCTTGAGCAGCCCATCCTACGAGCAGTACTTC. The rearrangement links TRBV5-1 to TRBJ2-7; D is uncertain. Germline assignment: CDR1 SGHRS and CDR2 YFSETQ. Trimming pared 1 base from V and 1 base from J, leaving 9 bases between. The CDR3 is 14 residues long.

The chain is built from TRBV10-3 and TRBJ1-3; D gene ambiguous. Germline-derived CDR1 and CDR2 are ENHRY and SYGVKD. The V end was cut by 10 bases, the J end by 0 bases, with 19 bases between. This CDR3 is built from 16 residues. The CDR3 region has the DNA TGTGCCACAATCAGTGCGGGCATAGACTCTGGAAACACCATATATTTT. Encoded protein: CATISAGIDSGNTIYF.

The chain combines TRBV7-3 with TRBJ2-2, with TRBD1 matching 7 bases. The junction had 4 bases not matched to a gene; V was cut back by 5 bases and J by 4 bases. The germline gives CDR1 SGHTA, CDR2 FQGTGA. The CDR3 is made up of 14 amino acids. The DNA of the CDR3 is TGTGCCAGCAGCAAGGGGGCAGGCACCGGGGAGCTGTTTTTT. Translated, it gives CASSKGAGTGELFF.

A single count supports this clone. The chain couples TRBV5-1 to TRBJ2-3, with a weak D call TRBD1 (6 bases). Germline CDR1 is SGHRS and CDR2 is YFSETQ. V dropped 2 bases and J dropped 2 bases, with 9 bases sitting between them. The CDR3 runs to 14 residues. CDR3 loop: CASSFGQTTDTQYF. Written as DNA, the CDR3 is TGCGCCAGCAGCTTCGGACAGACCACAGATACGCAGTATTTT.

CDR3 sequence reads: CASSSRAGGPVETQYF. CDR3 in DNA: TGTGCCAGCAGCTCCAGAGCGGGGGGGCCCGTAGAGACCCAGTACTTC. This chain connects TRBV5-8 to TRBJ2-5, with TRBD2 identical over 10 bases. The germline V gene has CDR1 SGHTS and CDR2 YDEGEE. The CDR3 is 16 amino acids. The ends lost 3 bases at V and 4 bases at J; junction bases unmatched: 9.

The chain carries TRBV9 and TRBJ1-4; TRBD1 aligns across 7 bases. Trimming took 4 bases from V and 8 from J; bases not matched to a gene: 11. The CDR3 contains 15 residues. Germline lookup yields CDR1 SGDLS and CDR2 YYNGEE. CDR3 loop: CASSPRQGRGEKLFF. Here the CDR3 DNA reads TGTGCCAGCAGCCCAAGACAGGGAAGGGGAGAAAAACTGTTTTTT.

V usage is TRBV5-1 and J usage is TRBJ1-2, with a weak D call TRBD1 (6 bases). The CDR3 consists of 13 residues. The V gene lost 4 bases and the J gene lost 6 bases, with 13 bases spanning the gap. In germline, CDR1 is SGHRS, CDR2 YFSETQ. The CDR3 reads CASSGTGANGYTF. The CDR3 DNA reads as TGCGCCAGCAGCGGAACGGGGGCCAATGGCTACACCTTC. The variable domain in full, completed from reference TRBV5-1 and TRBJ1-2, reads KAGVTQTPRYLIKTRGQQVTLSCSPISGHRSVSWYQQTPGQGLQFLFEYFSETQRNKGNFPGRFSGRQFSNSRSEMNVSTLELGDSALYLCASSGTGANGYTFGSGTRLTVV.

The CDR3 region is CASIHSGGSGNTIYF. The CDR3 DNA follows: TGTGCCAGCATCCACAGTGGCGGGTCTGGAAACACCATATATTTT. The V gene is TRBV25-1, the J gene TRBJ1-3, with D unclear. Looked up from germline, CDR1 is MGHDK and CDR2 is SYGVNS. The CDR3 runs 15 residues. Trimming pared 7 bases from V and 1 base from J, leaving 14 bases between.

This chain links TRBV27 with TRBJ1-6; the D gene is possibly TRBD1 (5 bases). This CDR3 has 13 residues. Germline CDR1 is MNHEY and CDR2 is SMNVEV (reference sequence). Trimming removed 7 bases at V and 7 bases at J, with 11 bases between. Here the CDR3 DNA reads TGTGCCAGCACACAGGACGCGAATTCACCCCTCCACTTT. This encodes CASTQDANSPLHF.

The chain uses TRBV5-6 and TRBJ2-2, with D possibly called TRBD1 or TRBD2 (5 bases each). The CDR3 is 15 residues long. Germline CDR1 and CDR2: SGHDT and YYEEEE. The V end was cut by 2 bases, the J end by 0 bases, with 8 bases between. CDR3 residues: CASSFGGTNTGELFF. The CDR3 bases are TGTGCCAGCAGCTTTGGGGGAACGAACACCGGGGAGCTGTTTTTT.

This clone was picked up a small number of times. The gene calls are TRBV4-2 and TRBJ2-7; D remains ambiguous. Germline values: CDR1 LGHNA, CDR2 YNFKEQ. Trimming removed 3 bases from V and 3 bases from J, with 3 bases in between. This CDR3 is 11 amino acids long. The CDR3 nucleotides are TGTGCCAGCAGCCACAACTACGAGCAGTACTTC. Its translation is CASSHNYEQYF.

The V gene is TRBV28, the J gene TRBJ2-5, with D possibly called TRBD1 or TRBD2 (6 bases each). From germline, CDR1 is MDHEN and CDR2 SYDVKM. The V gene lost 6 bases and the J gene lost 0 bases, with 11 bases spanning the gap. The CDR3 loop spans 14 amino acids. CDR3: CASRVGGYQETQYF. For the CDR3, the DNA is TGTGCCAGCAGGGTAGGGGGGTACCAAGAGACCCAGTACTTC.

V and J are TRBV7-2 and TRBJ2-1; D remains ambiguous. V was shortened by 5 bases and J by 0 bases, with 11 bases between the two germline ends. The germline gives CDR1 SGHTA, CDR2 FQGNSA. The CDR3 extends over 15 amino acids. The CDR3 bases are TGTGCCAGCAGCCCTGGGCCCAGCTCCTACAATGAGCAGTTCTTC. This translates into CASSPGPSSYNEQFF.

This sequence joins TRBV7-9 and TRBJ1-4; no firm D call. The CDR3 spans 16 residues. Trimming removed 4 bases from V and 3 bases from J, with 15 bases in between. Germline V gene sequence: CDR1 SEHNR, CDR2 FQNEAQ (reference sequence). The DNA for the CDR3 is TGTGCCAGCAGCTCGACCGGACGGCCCGCTAATGAAAAACTGTTTTTT. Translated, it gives CASSSTGRPANEKLFF.

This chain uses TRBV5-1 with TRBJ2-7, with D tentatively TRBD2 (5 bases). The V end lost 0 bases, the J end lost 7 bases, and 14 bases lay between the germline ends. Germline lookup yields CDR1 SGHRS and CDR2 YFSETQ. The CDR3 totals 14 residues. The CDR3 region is CASSLAGGILEQYF. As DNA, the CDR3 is TGCGCCAGCAGCTTGGCCGGAGGTATCTTGGAGCAGTACTTC.

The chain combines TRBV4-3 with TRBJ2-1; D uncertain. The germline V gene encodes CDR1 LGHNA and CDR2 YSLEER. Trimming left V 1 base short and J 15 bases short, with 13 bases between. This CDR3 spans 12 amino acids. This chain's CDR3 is CASSQVLGPPFF. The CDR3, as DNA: TGCGCCAGCAGCCAAGTCCTTGGACCTCCGTTCTTC.

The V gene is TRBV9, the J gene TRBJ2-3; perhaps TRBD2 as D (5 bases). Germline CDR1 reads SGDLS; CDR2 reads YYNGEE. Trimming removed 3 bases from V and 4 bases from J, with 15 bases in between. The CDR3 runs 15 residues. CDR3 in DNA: TGTGCCAGCAGCGCCGTGGGCGGGTCTGCAGATACGCAGTATTTT. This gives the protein CASSAVGGSADTQYF.

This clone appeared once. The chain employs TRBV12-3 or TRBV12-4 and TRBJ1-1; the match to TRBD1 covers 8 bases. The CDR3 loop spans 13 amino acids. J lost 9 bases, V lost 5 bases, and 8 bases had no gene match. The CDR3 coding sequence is TGTGCCAGCAGTCCAGGACAGGGCGGTAAAGCTTTCTTT. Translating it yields CASSPGQGGKAFF.

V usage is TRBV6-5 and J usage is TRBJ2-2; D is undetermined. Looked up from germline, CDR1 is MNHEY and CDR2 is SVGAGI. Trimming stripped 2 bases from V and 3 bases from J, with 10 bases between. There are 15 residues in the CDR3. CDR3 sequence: CASSYDLGYTGELFF. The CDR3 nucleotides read TGTGCCAGCAGTTACGATTTAGGTTACACCGGGGAGCTGTTTTTT.

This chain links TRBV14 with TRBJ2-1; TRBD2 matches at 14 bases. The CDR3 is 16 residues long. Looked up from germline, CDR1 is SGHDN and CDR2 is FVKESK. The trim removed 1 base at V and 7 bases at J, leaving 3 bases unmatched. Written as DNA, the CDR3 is TGTGCCAGCAGCCAAGTTAGGACTAGCGGGAGGAATGAGCAGTTCTTC. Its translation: CASSQVRTSGRNEQFF.

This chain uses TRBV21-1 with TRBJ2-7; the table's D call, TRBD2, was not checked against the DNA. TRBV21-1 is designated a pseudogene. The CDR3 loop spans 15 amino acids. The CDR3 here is CASSMTRVLAPTAYF. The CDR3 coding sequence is TGTGCCAGCAGCATGACCCGGGTCCTAGCGCCAACAGCGTACTTC.

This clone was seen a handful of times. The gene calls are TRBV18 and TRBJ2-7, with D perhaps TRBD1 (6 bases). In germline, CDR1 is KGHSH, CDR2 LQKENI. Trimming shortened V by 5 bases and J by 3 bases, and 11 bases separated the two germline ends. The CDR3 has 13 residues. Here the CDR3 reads CASSNRGGYEQYF. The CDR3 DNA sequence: TGTGCCAGCTCAAATAGAGGGGGCTACGAGCAGTACTTC.

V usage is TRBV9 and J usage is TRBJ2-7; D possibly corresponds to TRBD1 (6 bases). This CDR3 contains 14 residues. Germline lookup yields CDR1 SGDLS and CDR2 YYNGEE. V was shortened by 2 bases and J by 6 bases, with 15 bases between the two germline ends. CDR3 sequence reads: CASSVGTPDGEQYF. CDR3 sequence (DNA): TGTGCCAGCAGCGTGGGGACACCGGATGGCGAGCAGTACTTC.

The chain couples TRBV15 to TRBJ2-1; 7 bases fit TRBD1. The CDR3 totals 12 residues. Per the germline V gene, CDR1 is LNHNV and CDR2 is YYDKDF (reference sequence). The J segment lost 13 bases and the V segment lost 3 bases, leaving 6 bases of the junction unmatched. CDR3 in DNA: TGTGCCACCAGCAGGCCCGGACAGGTTCAGTTCTTC. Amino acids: CATSRPGQVQFF.

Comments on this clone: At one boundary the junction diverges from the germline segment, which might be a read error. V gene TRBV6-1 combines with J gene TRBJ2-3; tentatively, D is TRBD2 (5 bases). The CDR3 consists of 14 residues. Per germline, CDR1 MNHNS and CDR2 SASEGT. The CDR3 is CASSKAESTDTQYF. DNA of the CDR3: TGTGCCAGCAGTAAAGCGGAGTCCACAGATACGCAGTATTTT.